This entry lists 2 T cell receptor beta chains sequenced from one sample in a study of blood T cell repertoires in COVID-19. The protocol was immunoSEQ multiplex PCR, while the TCRdb copy is restricted to in-frame clones and leaves out a portion. The sample holds 95,000 to 150,000 clones, roughly four fifths seen once. Input material: peripheral blood. The source is a human donor in a cohort sampled during active COVID-19.

In regard to this clone: The identical CDR3 is also encoded by other nucleotide sequences in the sample. This chain links TRBV6-5 with TRBJ1-3; D is undetermined. This CDR3 is built from 11 residues. V was clipped by 11 bases and J by 3 bases, with 8 bases between them. Germline-derived CDR1 and CDR2 are MNHEY and SVGAGI. CDR3 sequence (DNA): TGTGCCTCTACTAGTGGAAACACCATATATTTT. Protein sequence: CASTSGNTIYF.

The V call is TRBV7-2, the J call TRBJ2-5; D perhaps matches TRBD1 (5 bases). V was cut by 4 bases and J by 5 bases, with 11 bases left in between. The CDR3 covers 13 residues. Germline CDR1 and CDR2: SGHTA and FQGNSA. The CDR3 here is CASSSKGMETQYF. The CDR3 region has the DNA TGTGCCAGCAGCTCAAAGGGGATGGAGACCCAGTACTTC.